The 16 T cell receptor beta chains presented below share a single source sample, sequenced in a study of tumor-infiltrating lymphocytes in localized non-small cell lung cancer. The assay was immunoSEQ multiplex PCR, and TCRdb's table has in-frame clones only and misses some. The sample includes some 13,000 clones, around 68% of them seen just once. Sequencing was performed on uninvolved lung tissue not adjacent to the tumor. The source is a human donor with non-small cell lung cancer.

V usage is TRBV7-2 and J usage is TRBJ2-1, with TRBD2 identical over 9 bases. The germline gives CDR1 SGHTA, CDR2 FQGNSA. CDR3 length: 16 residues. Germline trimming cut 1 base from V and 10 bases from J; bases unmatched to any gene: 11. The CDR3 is CASSLGSSGGPREQFF. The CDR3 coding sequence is TGTGCCAGCAGCTTAGGTTCCAGCGGGGGGCCCCGGGAGCAGTTCTTC. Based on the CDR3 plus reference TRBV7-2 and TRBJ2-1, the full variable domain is GAGVSQSPSNKVTEKGKDVELRCDPISGHTALYWYRQSLGQGLEFLIYFQGNSAPDKSGLPSDRFSAERTGGSVSTLTIQRTQQEDSAVYLCASSLGSSGGPREQFFGPGTRLTVL.

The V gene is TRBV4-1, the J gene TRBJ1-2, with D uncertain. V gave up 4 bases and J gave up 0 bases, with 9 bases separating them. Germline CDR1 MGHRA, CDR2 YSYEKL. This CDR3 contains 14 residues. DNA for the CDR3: TGCGCCAGCAGCCCCTTAAGCGCTAACTATGGCTACACCTTC. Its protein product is CASSPLSANYGYTF.

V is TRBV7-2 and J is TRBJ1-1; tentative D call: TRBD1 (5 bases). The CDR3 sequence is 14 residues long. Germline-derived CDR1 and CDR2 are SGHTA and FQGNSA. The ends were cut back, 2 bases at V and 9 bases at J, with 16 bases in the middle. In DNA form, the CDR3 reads TGTGCCAGCAGCTTACCGGAGCTCCGGGGGAAAGCTTTCTTT. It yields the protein CASSLPELRGKAFF.

The CDR3 is CASSVIAGSTDTQYF. For the CDR3, the DNA is TGTGCCAGCAGCGTAATAGCGGGGAGCACAGATACGCAGTATTTT. The gene calls are TRBV9 and TRBJ2-3; 8 nucleotides match TRBD2. Germline CDR1 is SGDLS and CDR2 is YYNGEE. This CDR3 region has 15 residues. Trimming cost V 1 base and J 0 bases; bases outside gene matches: 1.

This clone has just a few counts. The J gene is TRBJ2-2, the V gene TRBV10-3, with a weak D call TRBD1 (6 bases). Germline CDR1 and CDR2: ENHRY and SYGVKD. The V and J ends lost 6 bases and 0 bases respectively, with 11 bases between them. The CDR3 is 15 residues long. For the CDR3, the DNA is TGTGCCATCAGGTCCAGGGGATCGAACACCGGGGAGCTGTTTTTT. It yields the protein CAIRSRGSNTGELFF.

The CDR3 nucleotides read TGCGCCAGCAGCCAAGACCAGGACAGGGGGTACAATGAGCAGTTCTTC. Protein product: CASSQDQDRGYNEQFF. V and J are TRBV4-3 and TRBJ2-1, with TRBD1 matching over 10 bases. This CDR3 contains 16 residues. With V trimmed by 0 bases and J by 4 bases, 3 bases remained unmatched. The germline V gene has CDR1 LGHNA and CDR2 YSLEER.

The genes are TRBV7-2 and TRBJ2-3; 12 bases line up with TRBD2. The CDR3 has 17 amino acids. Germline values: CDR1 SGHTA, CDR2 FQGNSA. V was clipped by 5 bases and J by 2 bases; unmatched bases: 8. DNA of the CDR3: TGTGCCAGCAGCCTCGGACTAGCGGGGCCAGACACAGATACGCAGTATTTT. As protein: CASSLGLAGPDTDTQYF.

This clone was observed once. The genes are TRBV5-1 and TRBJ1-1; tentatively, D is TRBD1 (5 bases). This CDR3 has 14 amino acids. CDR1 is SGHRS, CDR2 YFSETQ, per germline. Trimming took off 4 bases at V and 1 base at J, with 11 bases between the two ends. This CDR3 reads CASSSGTSNTEAFF. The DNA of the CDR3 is TGCGCCAGCAGCAGCGGGACTTCGAACACTGAAGCTTTCTTT.

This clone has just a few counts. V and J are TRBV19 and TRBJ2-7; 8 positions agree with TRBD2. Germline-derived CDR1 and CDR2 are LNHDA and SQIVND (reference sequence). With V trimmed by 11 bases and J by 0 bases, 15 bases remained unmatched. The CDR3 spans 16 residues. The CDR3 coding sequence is TGTGCCTCTGGGGGGGTAGCGGGATTCACCTCCTACGAGCAGTACTTC. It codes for CASGGVAGFTSYEQYF.

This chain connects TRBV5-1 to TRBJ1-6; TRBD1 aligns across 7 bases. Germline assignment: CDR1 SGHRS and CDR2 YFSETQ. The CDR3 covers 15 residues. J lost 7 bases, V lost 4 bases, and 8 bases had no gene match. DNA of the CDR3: TGCGCCAGCAGCCCAGGGACAGCAACGAATTCACCCCTCCACTTT. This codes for CASSPGTATNSPLHF.

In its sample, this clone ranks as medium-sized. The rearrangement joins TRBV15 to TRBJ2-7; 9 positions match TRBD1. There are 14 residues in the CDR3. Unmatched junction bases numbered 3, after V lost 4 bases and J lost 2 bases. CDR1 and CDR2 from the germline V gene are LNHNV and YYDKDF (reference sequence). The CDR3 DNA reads TGTGCCACCAGCAAAAGACAGGGGGCCTACGAGCAGTACTTC. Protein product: CATSKRQGAYEQYF. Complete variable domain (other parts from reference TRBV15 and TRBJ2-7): DAMVIQNPRYQVTQFGKPVTLSCSQTLNHNVMYWYQQKSSQAPKLLFHYYDKDFNNEADTPDNFQSRRPNTSFCFLDIRSPGLGDTAMYLCATSKRQGAYEQYFGPGTRLTVT.

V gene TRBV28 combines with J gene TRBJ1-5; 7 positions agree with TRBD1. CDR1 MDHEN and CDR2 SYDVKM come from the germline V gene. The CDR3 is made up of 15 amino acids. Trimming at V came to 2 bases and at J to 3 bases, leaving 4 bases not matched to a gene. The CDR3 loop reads CASSLNQGDNQPQHF. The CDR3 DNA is TGTGCCAGCAGTTTAAATCAGGGGGACAATCAGCCCCAGCATTTT. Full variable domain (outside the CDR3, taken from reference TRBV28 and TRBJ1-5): DVKVTQSSRYLVKRTGEKVFLECVQDMDHENMFWYRQDPGLGLRLIYFSYDVKMKEKGDIPEGYSVSREKKERFSLILESASTNQTSMYLCASSLNQGDNQPQHFGDGTRLSIL.

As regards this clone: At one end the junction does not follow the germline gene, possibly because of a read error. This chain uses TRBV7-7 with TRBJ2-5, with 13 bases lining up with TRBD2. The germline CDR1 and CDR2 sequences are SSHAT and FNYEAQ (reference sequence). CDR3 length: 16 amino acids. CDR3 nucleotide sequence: TGTGCTAGCAGCTTAGGTGGACTAGCGGGAGCTGAGACCCAGTACTTC. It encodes CASSLGGLAGAETQYF.

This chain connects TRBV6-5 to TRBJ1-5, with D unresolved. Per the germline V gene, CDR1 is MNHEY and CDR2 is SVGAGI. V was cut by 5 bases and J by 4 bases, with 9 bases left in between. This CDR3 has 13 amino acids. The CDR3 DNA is TGTGCCAGCAGTCACCAGCCAAATCAGCCCCAGCATTTT. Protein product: CASSHQPNQPQHF.

CDR3 residues: CAISGTVSGANVLTF. As DNA, the CDR3 is TGTGCCATCAGCGGGACGGTCTCTGGGGCCAACGTCCTGACTTTC. J is TRBJ2-6 and V is TRBV10-3, with D perhaps matching TRBD1 or TRBD2 (5 bases each). V was pared by 6 bases and J by 0 bases, with 9 bases between. The CDR3 length is 15 residues. The germline V gene has CDR1 ENHRY and CDR2 SYGVKD.

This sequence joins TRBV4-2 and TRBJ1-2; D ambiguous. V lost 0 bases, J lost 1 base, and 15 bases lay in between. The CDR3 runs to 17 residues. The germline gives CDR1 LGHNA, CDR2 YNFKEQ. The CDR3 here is CASSQELSTAFNYGYTF. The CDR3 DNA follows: TGTGCCAGCAGCCAAGAACTTAGCACAGCCTTTAACTATGGCTACACCTTC.